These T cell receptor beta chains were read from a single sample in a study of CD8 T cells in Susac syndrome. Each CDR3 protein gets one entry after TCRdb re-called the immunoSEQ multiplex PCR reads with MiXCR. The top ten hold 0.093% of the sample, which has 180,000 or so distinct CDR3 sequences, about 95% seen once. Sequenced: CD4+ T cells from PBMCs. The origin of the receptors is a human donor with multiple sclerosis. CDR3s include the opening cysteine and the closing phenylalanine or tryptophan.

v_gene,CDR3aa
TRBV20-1,CSATGLNEQFF
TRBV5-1,CASSSSGQWDYEQYF
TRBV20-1,CSARGMGPGTEAFF
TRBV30,CAWSRPGPQHF
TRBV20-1,CSANRGVVNTEAFF
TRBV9,CASSHSGENTEAFF
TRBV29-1,CSVGRDRAETQYF
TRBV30,CAWSVHSNQPQHF
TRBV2,CASLRGEIYEQYF
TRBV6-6,CASRNSGRAYEQYF
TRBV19,CASSMGDRSGANVLTF
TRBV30,CAWSLTGTNEKLFF
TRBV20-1,CSVSKNNEQFF
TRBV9,CASSVTTQGYEQYF
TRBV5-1,CASSLEGGISYEQYF
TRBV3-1,CASSFRQEGKLFF
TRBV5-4,CASSLAGIAKNIQYF
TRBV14,CASSPWGTEAFF
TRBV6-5,CASMRGKSGGYTF
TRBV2,CASSDKALVQYF
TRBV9,CASSVGQGILETQYF
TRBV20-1,CSARGTGTYEQYF
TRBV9,CASSSERSAVETQYF
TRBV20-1,CSANRDSYEQYF
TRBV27,CAARDTGGLWGYTF